A single sample is the source of the 27 T cell receptor beta chains below, sequenced in a study of beta chain features in type 1 diabetes. Notes on the study in general: In all four CD4+ subsets, TCRB CDR3 length was significantly, moderately reduced in type 1 diabetes.

Expressed TCRB transcripts were sequenced because the entire RNA isolate underwent reverse transcription. Only in-frame clones appear in the TCRdb table, and some are missing; sequencing was by immunoSEQ multiplex PCR. The top ten clones hold around 0.5% of a sample with approximately 170,000 clones, 6% to 9% of them seen once. Their target antigens are unknown. The specimen sequenced was central memory CD4+ T cells from blood. The origin of the receptors is a man younger than 35 with type 1 diabetes.

The genes are TRBV28 and TRBJ2-1; TRBD1 aligns across 8 bases. This CDR3 has 14 residues. CDR1 is MDHEN and CDR2 is SYDVKM in the germline V gene. Unmatched junction bases numbered 12, after V lost 11 bases and J lost 6 bases. CDR3 DNA sequence: TGTGCCGGAAGTCCGGGACAGGCCATCAATGAGCAGTTCTTC. This encodes CAGSPGQAINEQFF.

The chain uses TRBV9 and TRBJ2-2; no reliable D call. Germline V lookup: CDR1 SGDLS, CDR2 YYNGEE. Trimming cost V 4 bases and J 2 bases, with 9 bases left between them. The CDR3 loop spans 14 amino acids. For the CDR3, the DNA is TGTGCCAGCAGCCCGCTACTTAACACCGGGGAGCTGTTTTTT. Its protein product is CASSPLLNTGELFF.

Ten or more counts support this clone. The chain couples TRBV28 to TRBJ2-1; 8 nucleotides line up with TRBD2. There are 13 residues in the CDR3. From germline, CDR1 is MDHEN and CDR2 SYDVKM. J lost 3 bases, V lost 6 bases, and 1 base had no gene match. This CDR3 is CASRRGDYNEQFF. CDR3 bases: TGTGCCAGCAGGCGGGGGGACTACAATGAGCAGTTCTTC.

The chain joins TRBV7-9 to TRBJ2-1; TRBD2 is a possible D gene (5 bases). CDR3 length: 15 residues. Trimming took 1 base from V and 9 from J, leaving 16 bases between them. CDR1 is SEHNR, CDR2 FQNEAQ, per germline (reference sequence). In DNA form, the CDR3 reads TGTGCCAGCAGCTTAGGGTACCGGGGTTTCGGTGAGCAGTTCTTC. Its translation: CASSLGYRGFGEQFF.

Written as DNA, the CDR3 is TGCAGCGTTGCGGGGGGGAACACTGAAGCTTTCTTT. This codes for CSVAGGNTEAFF. The V and J genes are TRBV29-1 and TRBJ1-1, with D perhaps TRBD1 (5 bases). CDR1 is SQVTM and CDR2 is ANQGSEA in the germline V gene. This CDR3 comprises 12 residues. The ends were cut back, 4 bases at V and 1 base at J, with 7 bases in the middle.

This sequence joins TRBV30 and TRBJ2-2; 9 bases match TRBD1. The CDR3 runs to 15 residues. The V gene's germline CDR1 is GTSNPN and CDR2 SVGIG (reference sequence). The V segment lost 2 bases and the J segment 7 bases; nucleotides outside the gene matches: 8. The chain's CDR3 is CAWSPGTGFFGELFF. DNA of the CDR3: TGTGCCTGGAGTCCCGGGACAGGGTTTTTCGGGGAGCTGTTTTTT.

The rearrangement uses TRBV27 and TRBJ2-1; 11 bases agree with TRBD2. Per germline, CDR1 MNHEY and CDR2 SMNVEV (reference sequence). J gave up 2 bases and V 6 bases, and 9 bases lay outside the gene matches. The CDR3 is 17 residues long. In nucleotides, the CDR3 is TGTGCCAGCAGGAAGACTAGCGGGGCCGGGCCCTACAATGAGCAGTTCTTC. Its protein product is CASRKTSGAGPYNEQFF.

In this sample, this clone turned up many times. This sequence joins TRBV29-1 and TRBJ2-1; 7 bases agree with TRBD2. CDR3 length: 13 residues. J gave up 4 bases and V 7 bases, and 7 bases lay outside the gene matches. Germline CDR1 is SQVTM and CDR2 is ANQGSEA. The chain's CDR3 is CSGLAAGYNEQFF. The CDR3 DNA follows: TGCAGCGGTCTAGCGGCCGGATACAATGAGCAGTTCTTC.

This clone came up a few times. The chain carries TRBV30 and TRBJ1-1; 8 bases align to TRBD1. CDR3 length: 12 residues. The germline gives CDR1 GTSNPN, CDR2 SVGIG (reference sequence). The V segment lost 8 bases and the J segment 1 base; nucleotides outside the gene matches: 3. This chain's CDR3 is CAVDRGNTEAFF. The CDR3 DNA is TGTGCCGTTGACAGGGGGAACACTGAAGCTTTCTTT.

Concerning this clone: Other DNA sequences from this sample encode an identical CDR3 as well. The chain uses TRBV19 and TRBJ2-5; D may be TRBD2 (6 bases). CDR3 length: 13 residues. Germline V lookup: CDR1 LNHDA, CDR2 SQIVND (reference sequence). V gave up 4 bases and J gave up 2 bases, with 8 bases separating them. The chain's CDR3 is CASSRGLQETQYF. CDR3 nucleotide sequence: TGTGCCAGTAGTAGGGGACTTCAAGAGACCCAGTACTTC.

The chain recombines TRBV5-1 with TRBJ1-2, with 7 bases aligning to TRBD1. This CDR3 contains 13 residues. Trimming cost V 4 bases and J 10 bases; bases outside gene matches: 10. Germline V lookup: CDR1 SGHRS, CDR2 YFSETQ. CDR3 nucleotide sequence: TGCGCCAGCAGCCCAGGGACAGACCCAAACTACACCTTC. It translates to CASSPGTDPNYTF. The full variable domain, rest sourced from reference TRBV5-1 and TRBJ1-2, is KAGVTQTPRYLIKTRGQQVTLSCSPISGHRSVSWYQQTPGQGLQFLFEYFSETQRNKGNFPGRFSGRQFSNSRSEMNVSTLELGDSALYLCASSPGTDPNYTFGSGTRLTVV.

This chain uses TRBV5-1 with TRBJ1-2; tentative D call: TRBD1 (5 bases). V lost 0 bases, J lost 6 bases, and 12 bases lay in between. This CDR3 is built from 14 residues. Germline V gives CDR1 SGHRS, CDR2 YFSETQ. For the CDR3, the DNA is TGCGCCAGCAGCTTGGAGGACGGGACTGATGGCTACACCTTC. Translation: CASSLEDGTDGYTF.

This clone was recorded a few times. The CDR3 region has the DNA TGTGCCAGCAGCGCGGCACAGGGTGCCAATTCACCCCTCCACTTT. Translated: CASSAAQGANSPLHF. The chain joins TRBV7-2 to TRBJ1-6; D is perhaps TRBD1 (6 bases). This CDR3 has 15 residues. Trimming left V 5 bases short and J 7 bases short, with 15 bases between. Looked up from germline, CDR1 is SGHTA and CDR2 is FQGNSA.

The gene calls are TRBV2 and TRBJ2-3; unclear D gene. V was shortened by 3 bases and J by 6 bases, with 7 bases between the two germline ends. Germline CDR1 and CDR2: SNHLY and FYNNEI. The CDR3 spans 12 residues. The CDR3 DNA reads as TGTGCCAGCAGTGATAATTCGGATACGCAGTATTTT. Amino acids: CASSDNSDTQYF.

The genes are TRBV7-9 and TRBJ2-3; perhaps TRBD1 as D (6 bases). V was trimmed by 7 bases and J by 6 bases, leaving 11 bases between them. The CDR3 is 12 amino acids. Germline assignment: CDR1 SEHNR and CDR2 FQNEAQ (reference sequence). The CDR3: CASMGAADTQYF. CDR3 coding DNA: TGTGCCAGCATGGGGGCCGCGGATACGCAGTATTTT. The whole variable domain, filled in from reference TRBV7-9 and TRBJ2-3, reads DTGVSQNPRHKITKRGQNVTFRCDPISEHNRLYWYRQTLGQGPEFLTYFQNEAQLEKSRLLSDRFSAERPKGSFSTLEIQRTEQGDSAMYLCASMGAADTQYFGPGTRLTVL.

This clone has just a few counts. The V gene is TRBV30, the J gene TRBJ1-1; 7 bases are shared with TRBD1. V shed 3 bases, J shed 0 bases, and the junction held 1 base outside the gene matches. CDR3 length: 13 amino acids. Germline V gene lookup returns CDR1 GTSNPN and CDR2 SVGIG (reference sequence). The CDR3 region is CAWRDRLNTEAFF. CDR3 nucleotide sequence: TGTGCCTGGAGGGACAGGCTGAACACTGAAGCTTTCTTT.

This clone was observed a handful of times. The rearrangement links TRBV4-3 to TRBJ2-3, with 8 nucleotides matching TRBD1. V lost 4 bases to trimming and J lost 4 bases; unmatched junction nucleotides: 7. The CDR3 length is 15 residues. CDR1 and CDR2 (germline): LGHNA, YSLEER. CDR3 region: CASSRQQGVSDTQYF. The CDR3 coding sequence is TGCGCCAGCAGCCGCCAACAGGGGGTCTCAGATACGCAGTATTTT.

In its sample, this clone was seen a few times. The rearrangement joins TRBV2 to TRBJ2-7, with TRBD1 matching over 8 bases. After removal of 7 bases from V and 5 bases from J, the junction contained 10 bases not matched to a gene. Germline V lookup: CDR1 SNHLY, CDR2 FYNNEI. The CDR3 is 14 residues long. The CDR3 sequence: CASILQGGVDEQYF. CDR3 nucleotides: TGTGCCAGCATCCTACAGGGGGGAGTGGACGAGCAGTACTTC.

The chain couples TRBV14 to TRBJ2-1, with 7 positions matching TRBD1. CDR1 is SGHDN, CDR2 FVKESK, per germline. J lost 4 bases, V lost 1 base, and 7 bases had no gene match. This CDR3 has 16 residues. The CDR3 coding sequence is TGTGCCAGCAGCCAAGGTTTGGGACAGAGATACAATGAGCAGTTCTTC. Protein product: CASSQGLGQRYNEQFF.

This clone was seen more than once but under ten times. The rearrangement joins TRBV9 to TRBJ1-2, with D perhaps TRBD1 (6 bases). The germline V and J ends were trimmed by 6 bases and 1 base, with 10 bases remaining between them. CDR1 is SGDLS, CDR2 YYNGEE, per germline. The CDR3 consists of 13 residues. The DNA for the CDR3 is TGTGCCAGCACCGGGACACTTAACTATGGCTACACCTTC. It specifies CASTGTLNYGYTF.

In its sample, this clone ranks as medium-sized. This chain uses TRBV28 with TRBJ2-5, with D possibly TRBD2 on 6 matching bases. The V end was cut by 4 bases, the J end by 9 bases, with 15 bases between. Germline-derived CDR1 and CDR2 are MDHEN and SYDVKM. The CDR3 is 13 amino acids. CDR3 in amino acids: CASSSDGSRAQYF. The CDR3 DNA is TGTGCCAGCAGTTCGGACGGGAGTCGGGCCCAGTACTTC.

This clone turned up a few times. V usage is TRBV2 and J usage is TRBJ2-1; 10 positions agree with TRBD2. V was pared by 6 bases and J by 7 bases, with 9 bases of the junction left unmatched. This CDR3 comprises 15 residues. The germline CDR1 and CDR2 sequences are SNHLY and FYNNEI. CDR3 in amino acids: CASRESGRGSNEQFF. The CDR3 DNA follows: TGTGCCAGCAGGGAAAGCGGGAGGGGGTCAAATGAGCAGTTCTTC.

This clone occurred a few times. The rearrangement joins TRBV2 to TRBJ2-7; tentatively, D is TRBD2 (5 bases). V was shortened by 7 bases and J by 1 base, with 8 bases between the two germline ends. From germline, CDR1 is SNHLY and CDR2 FYNNEI. The CDR3 covers 12 residues. CDR3 sequence: CASTRGSYEQYF. The CDR3 DNA follows: TGTGCCAGCACCCGGGGTTCCTACGAGCAGTACTTC.

V and J are TRBV28 and TRBJ2-7; 12 bases are a match to TRBD2. CDR1 and CDR2 (germline): MDHEN, SYDVKM. With V trimmed by 6 bases and J by 6 bases, 3 bases remained unmatched. The CDR3 is made up of 13 amino acids. CDR3 amino acids: CASRLAGGGEQYF. As DNA, the CDR3 is TGTGCCAGCAGACTAGCGGGAGGCGGCGAGCAGTACTTC.

This chain uses TRBV5-1 with TRBJ2-5; 8 bases are a match to TRBD1. Judging by the DNA end, TRBJ2-7 fits better; the J call may be wrong. This CDR3 is built from 15 residues. Per the germline V gene, CDR1 is SGHRS and CDR2 is YFSETQ. In DNA form, the CDR3 reads TGCGCCAGCAGCCCAGGACAGGGAGAGACCTACGAGCAGTACTTC. This codes for CASSPGQGETYEQYF.

This clone has a handful of counts. The J gene is TRBJ2-3, the V gene TRBV10-2; TRBD2 matches at 10 bases. Germline assignment: CDR1 WSHSY and CDR2 SAAADI. This CDR3 is 14 amino acids long. The trim removed 6 bases at V and 4 bases at J, leaving 4 bases unmatched. The CDR3 coding sequence is TGCGCCAGCAGAAGCGGGGGGGCCGCAGATACGCAGTATTTT. Protein sequence: CASRSGGAADTQYF.

V and J are TRBV28 and TRBJ2-1, with TRBD2 matching 11 bases. After removal of 7 bases from V and 8 bases from J, the junction contained 13 bases not matched to a gene. This CDR3 has 16 residues. Germline V lookup: CDR1 MDHEN, CDR2 SYDVKM. CDR3 loop: CASTKRGLAASDEQFF. The CDR3 DNA follows: TGTGCCAGCACAAAACGGGGACTAGCGGCCTCGGATGAGCAGTTCTTC.